The clone carrying this T cell receptor beta chain was counted many times. Its antigen is currently unknown. The CDR3 loop spans 14 amino acids. Trimming left V 6 bases short and J 1 base short, with 12 bases between. The entry originates in a study of T cells in Graves' hyperthyroidism and ophthalmopathy. Findings and caveats of the study: Most expanded thyroid clonotypes above 0.001 recurred in blood.

Exclusion criteria comprised uncontrolled infection, other autoimmune disease, pregnancy or lactation. TCR beta CDR3 sequences were amplified from RNA transcripts. First-round RT-PCR with HTBI primers amplified the TCR CDR3 region. A single record per CDR3 protein comes from TCRdb applying MiXCR to the multiplex PCR reads. The table lists 500,000 to 750,000 distinct CDR3 sequences, around a sixth of them singletons, with about 7% in the top ten. The specimen sequenced was blood. This receptor was obtained from a woman aged 25 to 39 with Graves' hyperthyroidism. This chain connects TRBV12-3 or TRBV12-4 to TRBJ1-1; D ambiguous. The CDR3 DNA follows: TGTGCCAGCAGCCCACAGCGAACGAACACTGAAGCTTTCTTT. Encoded protein: CASSPQRTNTEAFF.